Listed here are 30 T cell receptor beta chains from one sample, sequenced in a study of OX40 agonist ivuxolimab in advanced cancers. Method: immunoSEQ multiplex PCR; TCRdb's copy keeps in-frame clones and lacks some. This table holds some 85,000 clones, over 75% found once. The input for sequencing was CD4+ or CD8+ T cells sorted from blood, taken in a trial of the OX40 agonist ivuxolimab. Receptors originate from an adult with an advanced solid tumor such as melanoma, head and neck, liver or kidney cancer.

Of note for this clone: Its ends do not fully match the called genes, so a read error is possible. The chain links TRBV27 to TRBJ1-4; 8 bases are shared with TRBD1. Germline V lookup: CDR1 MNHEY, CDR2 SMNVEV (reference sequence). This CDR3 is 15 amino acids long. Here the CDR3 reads CASSPRTGTSEKLFF. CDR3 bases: TGTGCCAGCAGTCCCAGGACAGGGACTAGTGAAAAACTGTTTTTT.

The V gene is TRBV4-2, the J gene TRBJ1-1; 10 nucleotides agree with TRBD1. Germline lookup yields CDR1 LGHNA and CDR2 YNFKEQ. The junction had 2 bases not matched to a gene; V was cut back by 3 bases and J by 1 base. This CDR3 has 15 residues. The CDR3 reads CASSQGDRGNTEAFF. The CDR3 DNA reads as TGTGCCAGCAGCCAGGGGGACAGGGGGAACACTGAAGCTTTCTTT.

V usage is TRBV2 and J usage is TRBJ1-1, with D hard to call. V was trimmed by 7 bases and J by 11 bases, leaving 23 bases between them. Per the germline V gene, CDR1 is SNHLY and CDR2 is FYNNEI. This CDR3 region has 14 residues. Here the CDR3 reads CASISSRQILFAFF. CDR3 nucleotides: TGTGCCAGCATCTCCTCACGACAAATCCTCTTCGCTTTCTTT.

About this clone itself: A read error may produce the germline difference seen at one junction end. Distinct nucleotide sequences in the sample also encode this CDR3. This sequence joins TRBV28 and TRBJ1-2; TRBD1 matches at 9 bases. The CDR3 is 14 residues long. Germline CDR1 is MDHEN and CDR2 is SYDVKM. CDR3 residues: CASYRGRDDYGYTF. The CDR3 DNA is TGTGCCAGCTACAGGGGGCGCGACGACTACGGCTACACCTTC.

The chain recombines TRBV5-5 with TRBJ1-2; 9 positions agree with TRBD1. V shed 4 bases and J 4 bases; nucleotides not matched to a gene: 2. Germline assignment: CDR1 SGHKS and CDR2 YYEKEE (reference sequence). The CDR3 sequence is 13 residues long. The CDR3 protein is CASSQDRGYGYTF. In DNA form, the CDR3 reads TGTGCCAGCAGCCAGGACAGGGGCTATGGCTACACCTTC.

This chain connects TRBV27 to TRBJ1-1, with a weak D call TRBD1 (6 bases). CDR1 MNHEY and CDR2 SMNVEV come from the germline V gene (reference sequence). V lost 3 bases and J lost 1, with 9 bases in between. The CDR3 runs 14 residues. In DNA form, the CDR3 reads TGTGCCAGCAGTTTCTCGACAGGGAACACTGAAGCTTTCTTT. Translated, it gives CASSFSTGNTEAFF.

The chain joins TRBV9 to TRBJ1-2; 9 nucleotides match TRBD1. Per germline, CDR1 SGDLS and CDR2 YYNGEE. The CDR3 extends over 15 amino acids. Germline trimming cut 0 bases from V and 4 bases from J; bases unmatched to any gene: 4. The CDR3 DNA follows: TGTGCCAGCAGCGTAGCTTCGACAGGGGGCTATGGCTACACCTTC. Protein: CASSVASTGGYGYTF.

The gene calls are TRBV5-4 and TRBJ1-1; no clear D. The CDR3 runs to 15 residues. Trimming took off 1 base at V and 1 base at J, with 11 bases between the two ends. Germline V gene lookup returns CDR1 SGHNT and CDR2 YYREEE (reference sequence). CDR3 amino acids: CASSLTPVSNTEAFF. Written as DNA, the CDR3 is TGTGCCAGCAGCTTGACGCCGGTCTCGAACACTGAAGCTTTCTTT.

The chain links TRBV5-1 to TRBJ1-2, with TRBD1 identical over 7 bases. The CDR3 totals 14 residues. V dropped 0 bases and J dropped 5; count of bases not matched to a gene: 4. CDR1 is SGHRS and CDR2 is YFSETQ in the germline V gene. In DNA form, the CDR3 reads TGCGCCAGCAGCTTGGAGGGGGCGAATTATGGCTACACCTTC. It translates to CASSLEGANYGYTF.

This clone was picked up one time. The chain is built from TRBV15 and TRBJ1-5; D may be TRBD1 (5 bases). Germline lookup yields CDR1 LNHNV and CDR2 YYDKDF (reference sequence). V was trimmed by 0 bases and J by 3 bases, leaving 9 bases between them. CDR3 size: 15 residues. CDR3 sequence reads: CATSRDRDYNQPQHF. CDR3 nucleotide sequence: TGTGCCACCAGCAGAGACCGGGACTACAATCAGCCCCAGCATTTT.

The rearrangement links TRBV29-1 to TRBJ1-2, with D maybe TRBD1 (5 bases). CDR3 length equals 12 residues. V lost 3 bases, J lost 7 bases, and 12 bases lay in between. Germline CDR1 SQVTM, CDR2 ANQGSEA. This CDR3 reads CSVDEGPGGYTF. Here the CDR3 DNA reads TGCAGCGTTGATGAGGGACCGGGTGGCTACACCTTC. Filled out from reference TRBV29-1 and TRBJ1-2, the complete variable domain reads SAVISQKPSRDICQRGTSLTIQCQVDSQVTMMFWYRQQPGQSLTLIATANQGSEATYESGFVIDKFPISRPNLTFSTLTVSNMSPEDSSIYLCSVDEGPGGYTFGSGTRLTVV.

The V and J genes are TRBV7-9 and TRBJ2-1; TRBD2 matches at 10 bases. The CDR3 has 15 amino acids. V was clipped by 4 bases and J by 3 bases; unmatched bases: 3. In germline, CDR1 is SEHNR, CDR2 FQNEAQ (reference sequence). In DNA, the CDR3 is TGTGCCAGCAGCTCCGGGACTAGCGACTACAATGAGCAGTTCTTC. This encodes CASSSGTSDYNEQFF. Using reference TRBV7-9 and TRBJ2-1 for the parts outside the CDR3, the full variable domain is DTGVSQNPRHKITKRGQNVTFRCDPISEHNRLYWYRQTLGQGPEFLTYFQNEAQLEKSRLLSDRFSAERPKGSFSTLEIQRTEQGDSAMYLCASSSGTSDYNEQFFGPGTRLTVL.

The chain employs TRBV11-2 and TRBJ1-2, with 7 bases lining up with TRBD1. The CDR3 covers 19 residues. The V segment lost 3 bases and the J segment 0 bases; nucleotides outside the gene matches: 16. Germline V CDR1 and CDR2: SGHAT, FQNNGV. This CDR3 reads CASSFTFSGRGDTNYGYTF. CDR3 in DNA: TGTGCCAGCAGCTTCACATTCTCGGGCAGGGGGGACACTAACTATGGCTACACCTTC.

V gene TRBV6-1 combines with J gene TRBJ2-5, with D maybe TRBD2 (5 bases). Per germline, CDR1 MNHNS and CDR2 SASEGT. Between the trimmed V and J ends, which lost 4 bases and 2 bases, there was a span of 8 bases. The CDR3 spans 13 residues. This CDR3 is CASSASGQETQYF. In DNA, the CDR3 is TGTGCCAGCAGTGCCAGCGGTCAAGAGACCCAGTACTTC.

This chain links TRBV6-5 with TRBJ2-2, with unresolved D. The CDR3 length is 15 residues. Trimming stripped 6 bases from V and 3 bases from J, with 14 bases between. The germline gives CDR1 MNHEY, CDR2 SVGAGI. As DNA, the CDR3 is TGTGCCAGCAGACCAACCTGGGAATACACCGGGGAGCTGTTTTTT. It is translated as CASRPTWEYTGELFF.

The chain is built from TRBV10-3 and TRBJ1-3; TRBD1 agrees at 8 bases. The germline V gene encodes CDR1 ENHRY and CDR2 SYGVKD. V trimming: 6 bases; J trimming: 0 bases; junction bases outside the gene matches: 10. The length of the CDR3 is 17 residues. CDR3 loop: CAISFSDRVDSGNTIYF. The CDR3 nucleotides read TGTGCCATCAGCTTCTCGGACAGGGTAGACTCTGGAAACACCATATATTTT.

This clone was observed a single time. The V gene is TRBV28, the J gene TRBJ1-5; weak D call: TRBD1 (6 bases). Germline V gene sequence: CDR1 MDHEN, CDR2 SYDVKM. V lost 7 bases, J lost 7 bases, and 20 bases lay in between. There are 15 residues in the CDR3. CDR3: CASTPLRGEIQPQHF. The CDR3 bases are TGTGCCAGCACGCCTTTGAGGGGGGAAATCCAGCCCCAGCATTTT.

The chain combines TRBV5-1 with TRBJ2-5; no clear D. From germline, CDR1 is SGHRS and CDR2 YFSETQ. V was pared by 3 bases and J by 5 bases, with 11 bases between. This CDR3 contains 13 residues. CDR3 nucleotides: TGCGCCAGCAGCTCTAGGGTGGGGGAGACCCAGTACTTC. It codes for CASSSRVGETQYF.

The CDR3 protein is CASSPSSRAYQPQHF. The DNA for the CDR3 is TGTGCCAGCAGTCCCTCTAGTCGGGCCTATCAGCCCCAGCATTTT. This chain uses TRBV28 with TRBJ1-5; D unclear. This CDR3 is built from 15 residues. Germline CDR1 and CDR2: MDHEN and SYDVKM. Trimming removed 5 bases at V and 5 bases at J, with 16 bases between.

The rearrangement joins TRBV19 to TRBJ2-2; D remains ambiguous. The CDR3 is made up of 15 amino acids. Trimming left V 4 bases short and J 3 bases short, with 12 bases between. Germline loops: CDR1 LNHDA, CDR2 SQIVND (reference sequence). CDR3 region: CASSKVPSHTGELFF. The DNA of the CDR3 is TGTGCCAGTAGTAAGGTCCCATCCCACACCGGGGAGCTGTTTTTT.

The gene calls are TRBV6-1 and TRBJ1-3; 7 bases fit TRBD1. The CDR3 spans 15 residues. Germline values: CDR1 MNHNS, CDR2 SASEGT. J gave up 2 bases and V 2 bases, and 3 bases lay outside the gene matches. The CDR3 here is CASSEPTGPGNTIYF. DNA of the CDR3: TGTGCCAGCAGTGAACCGACAGGGCCTGGAAACACCATATATTTT.

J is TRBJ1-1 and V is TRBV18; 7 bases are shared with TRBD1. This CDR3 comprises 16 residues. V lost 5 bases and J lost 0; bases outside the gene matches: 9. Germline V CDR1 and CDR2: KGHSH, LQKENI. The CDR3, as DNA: TGTGCCAGCTCAGGGTTGACAGGGCCGTTGAACACTGAAGCTTTCTTT. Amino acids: CASSGLTGPLNTEAFF.

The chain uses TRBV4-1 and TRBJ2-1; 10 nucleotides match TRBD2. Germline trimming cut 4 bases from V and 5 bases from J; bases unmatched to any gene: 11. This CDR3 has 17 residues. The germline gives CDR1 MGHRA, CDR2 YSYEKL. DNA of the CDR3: TGCGCCAGCAGCCGCCAGCGGGGACTAGCGACTAACAATGAGCAGTTCTTC. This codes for CASSRQRGLATNNEQFF.

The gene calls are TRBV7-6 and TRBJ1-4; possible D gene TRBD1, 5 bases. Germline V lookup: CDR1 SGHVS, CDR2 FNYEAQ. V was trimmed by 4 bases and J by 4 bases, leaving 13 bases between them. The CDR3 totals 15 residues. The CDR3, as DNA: TGTGCCAGCAGCTCGACAGCCAACTTTAATGAAAAACTGTTTTTT. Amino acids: CASSSTANFNEKLFF.

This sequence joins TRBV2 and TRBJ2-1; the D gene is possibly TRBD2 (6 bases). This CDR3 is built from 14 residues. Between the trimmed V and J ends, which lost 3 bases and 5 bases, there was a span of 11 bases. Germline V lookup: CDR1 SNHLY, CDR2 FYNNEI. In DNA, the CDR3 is TGTGCCAGCAGTGATGGGACTCTTCACAATGAGCAGTTCTTC. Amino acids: CASSDGTLHNEQFF.

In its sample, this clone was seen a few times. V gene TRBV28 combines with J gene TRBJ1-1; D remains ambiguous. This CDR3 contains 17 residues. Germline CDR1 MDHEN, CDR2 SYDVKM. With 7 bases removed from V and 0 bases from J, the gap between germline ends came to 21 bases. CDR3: CASNKIRELNMNTEAFF. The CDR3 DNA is TGTGCCAGCAACAAAATCCGAGAGTTGAACATGAACACTGAAGCTTTCTTT.

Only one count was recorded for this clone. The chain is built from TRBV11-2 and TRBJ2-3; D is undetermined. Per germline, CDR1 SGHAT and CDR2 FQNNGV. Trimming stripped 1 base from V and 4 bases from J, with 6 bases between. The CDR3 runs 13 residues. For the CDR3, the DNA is TGTGCCAGCAGCTTAGTGGCGGCAGATACGCAGTATTTT. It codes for CASSLVAADTQYF.

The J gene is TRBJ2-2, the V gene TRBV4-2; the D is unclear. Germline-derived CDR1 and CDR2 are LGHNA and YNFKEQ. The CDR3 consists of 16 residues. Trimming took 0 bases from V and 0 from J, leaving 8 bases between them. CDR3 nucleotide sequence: TGTGCCAGCAGCCAAGATTTGTGGGCGAACACCGGGGAGCTGTTTTTT. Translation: CASSQDLWANTGELFF.

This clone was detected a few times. The CDR3 nucleotides read TGTGCCAGCAGCTCTAAGGTGGCTAGCGGGGGCACAGATACGCAGTATTTT. Amino acid sequence: CASSSKVASGGTDTQYF. The chain has TRBV7-9 and TRBJ2-3, with TRBD2 matching over 9 bases. CDR3 size: 17 residues. The ends lost 4 bases at V and 1 base at J; junction bases unmatched: 9. Germline values: CDR1 SEHNR, CDR2 FQNEAQ (reference sequence).

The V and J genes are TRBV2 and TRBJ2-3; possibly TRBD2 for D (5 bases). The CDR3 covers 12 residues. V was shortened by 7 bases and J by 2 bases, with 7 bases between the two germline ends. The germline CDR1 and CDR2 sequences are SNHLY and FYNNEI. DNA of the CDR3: TGTGCCAGCAAGAGGGACACAGATACGCAGTATTTT. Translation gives CASKRDTDTQYF.